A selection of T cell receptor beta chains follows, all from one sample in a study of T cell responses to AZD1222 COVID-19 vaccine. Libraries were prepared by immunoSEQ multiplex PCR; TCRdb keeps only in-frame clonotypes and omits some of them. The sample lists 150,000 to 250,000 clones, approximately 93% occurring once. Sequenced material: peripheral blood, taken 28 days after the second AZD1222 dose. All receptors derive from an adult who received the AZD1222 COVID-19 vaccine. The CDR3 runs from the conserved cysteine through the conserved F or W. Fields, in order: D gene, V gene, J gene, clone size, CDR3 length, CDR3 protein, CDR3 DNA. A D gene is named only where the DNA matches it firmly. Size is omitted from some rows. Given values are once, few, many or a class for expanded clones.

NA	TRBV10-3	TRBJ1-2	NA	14	CAIVPGANNYGYTF	TGTGCCATCGTGCCGGGGGCAAATAACTATGGCTACACCTTC
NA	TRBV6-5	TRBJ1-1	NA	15	CASLPHTAPNTEAFF	TGTGCCAGCCTCCCCCACACAGCACCGAACACTGAAGCTTTCTTT
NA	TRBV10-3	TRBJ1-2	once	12	CAISEGEAGYTF	TGTGCCATCAGTGAGGGGGAGGCTGGCTACACCTTC
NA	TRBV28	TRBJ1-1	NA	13	CASSLQGNTEAFF	TGTGCCAGCAGTTTGCAGGGTAACACTGAAGCTTTCTTT
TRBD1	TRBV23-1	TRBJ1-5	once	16	CASSQVSDRGNQPQHF	TGCGCCAGCAGTCAAGTTTCGGACAGGGGGAATCAGCCCCAGCATTTT
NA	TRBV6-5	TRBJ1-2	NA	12	CASSDEAVGYTF	TGTGCCAGCAGCGACGAAGCAGTTGGCTACACCTTC
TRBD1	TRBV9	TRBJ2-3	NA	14	CASSRTGEGDTQYF	TGTGCCAGCAGCCGGACAGGGGAAGGAGATACGCAGTATTTT
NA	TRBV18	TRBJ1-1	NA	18	CASSPSGPDRREGTEAFF	TGTGCCAGCTCACCATCAGGACCCGATCGGCGAGAGGGGACTGAAGCTTTCTTT
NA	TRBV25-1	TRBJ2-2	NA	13	CASSGRIHGELFF	TGTGCCAGCAGTGGGCGTATTCACGGGGAGCTGTTTTTT
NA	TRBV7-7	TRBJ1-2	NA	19	CASSLADPPLTGINYGYTF	TGTGCCAGCAGCTTAGCCGACCCCCCGCTTACCGGGATCAATTATGGCTACACCTTC
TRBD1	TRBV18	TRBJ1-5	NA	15	CASSPRGQPDQPQHF	TGTGCCAGCTCCCCTAGGGGGCAGCCCGATCAGCCCCAGCATTTT
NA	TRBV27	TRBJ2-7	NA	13	CASSLNRVHEQYF	TGTGCCAGCAGTTTGAACAGGGTCCACGAGCAGTACTTC
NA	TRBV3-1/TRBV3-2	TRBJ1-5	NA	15	CASSQDRAGNQPQHF	TGTGCCAGCAGCCAAGACAGGGCAGGCAATCAGCCCCAGCATTTT
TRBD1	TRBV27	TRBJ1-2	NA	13	CASRAGTGEGYTF	TGTGCCAGCAGGGCCGGGACAGGGGAGGGCTACACCTTC
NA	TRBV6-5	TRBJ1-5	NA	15	CASSPSRGSNQPQHF	TGTGCCAGCAGTCCTAGTAGGGGTAGCAATCAGCCCCAGCATTTT
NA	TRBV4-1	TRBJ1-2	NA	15	CASSQVDMSNYGYTF	TGCGCCAGCAGCCAAGTTGACATGTCTAACTATGGCTACACCTTC
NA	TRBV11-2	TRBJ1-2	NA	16	CASSLGLATVLIGYTF	TGTGCCAGCAGCTTAGGGTTGGCGACAGTCCTGATTGGCTACACCTTC
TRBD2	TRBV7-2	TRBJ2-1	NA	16	CASSFPAGSSYNEQFF	TGTGCCAGCAGCTTCCCAGCGGGGAGCTCCTACAATGAGCAGTTCTTC
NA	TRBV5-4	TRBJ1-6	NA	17	CASSHNGGGIRNSPLHF	TGTGCCAGCAGCCACAATGGGGGGGGCATACGTAATTCACCCCTCCACTTT
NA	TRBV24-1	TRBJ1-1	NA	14	CATSEAVRDTEAFF	TGTGCCACCAGTGAAGCGGTCCGGGACACTGAAGCTTTCTTT
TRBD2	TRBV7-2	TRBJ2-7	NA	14	CASSLKRGVGEQYF	TGTGCCAGCAGCTTGAAGCGGGGGGTTGGAGAGCAGTACTTC
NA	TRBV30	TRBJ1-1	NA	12	CAKDRPNTEAFF	TGTGCCAAGGACAGACCGAACACTGAAGCTTTCTTT
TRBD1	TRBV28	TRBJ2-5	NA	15	CASSSPGTVQETQYF	TGTGCCAGCAGTTCTCCTGGGACAGTCCAAGAGACCCAGTACTTC
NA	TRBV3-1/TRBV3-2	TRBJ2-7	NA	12	CASSFSSYEQYF	TGTGCCAGCAGCTTTAGCTCCTACGAGCAGTACTTC
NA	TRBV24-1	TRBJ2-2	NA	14	CATRGGRGTGELFF	TGTGCCACCAGGGGGGGCCGCGGCACCGGGGAGCTGTTTTTT
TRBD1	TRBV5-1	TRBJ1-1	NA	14	CASSLGTGNAEAFF	TGCGCCAGCAGCTTGGGGACAGGGAATGCTGAAGCTTTCTTT
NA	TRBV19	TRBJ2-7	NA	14	CASSIGAAAYEQYF	TGTGCCAGTAGTATAGGCGCGGCGGCCTACGAGCAGTACTTC
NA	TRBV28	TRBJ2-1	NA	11	CASGISGVQFF	TGTGCCAGCGGAATCAGTGGCGTGCAGTTCTTC
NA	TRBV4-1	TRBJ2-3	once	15	CASSQRVGSTDTQYF	TGCGCCAGCAGCCAGCGGGTCGGGAGCACAGATACGCAGTATTTT
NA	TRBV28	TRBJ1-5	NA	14	CASSLDRYVQPQHF	TGTGCCAGCAGTTTGGATAGGTACGTGCAGCCCCAGCATTTT
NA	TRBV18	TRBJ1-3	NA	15	CASSVGSSSGNTIYF	TGTGCCAGCTCAGTCGGATCCTCCTCTGGAAACACCATATATTTT
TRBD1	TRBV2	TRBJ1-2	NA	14	CASSLAGGEYGYTF	TGTGCCAGCAGTCTCGCAGGGGGCGAATATGGCTACACCTTC
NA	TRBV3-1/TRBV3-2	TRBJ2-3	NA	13	CASLGHYTDTQYF	TGTGCCAGCCTAGGTCATTACACAGATACGCAGTATTTT
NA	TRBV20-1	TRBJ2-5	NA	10	CSAGEETQYF	TGCAGTGCGGGAGAAGAGACCCAGTACTTC
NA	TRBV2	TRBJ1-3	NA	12	CASSWDVNTIYF	TGTGCCAGCAGTTGGGACGTAAACACCATATATTTT
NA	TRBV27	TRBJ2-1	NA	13	CASSRPEHNEQFF	TGTGCCAGCAGTCGACCCGAGCACAATGAGCAGTTCTTC
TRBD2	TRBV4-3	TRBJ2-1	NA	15	CASSQAGGPVHEQFF	TGCGCCAGCAGCCAAGCGGGGGGGCCGGTCCATGAGCAGTTCTTC
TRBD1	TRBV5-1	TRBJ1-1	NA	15	CASSLPGQGNTEAFF	TGCGCCAGCAGCTTGCCCGGACAGGGGAACACTGAAGCTTTCTTT
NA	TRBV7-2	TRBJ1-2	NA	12	CASSFLSYGYTF	TGTGCCAGCAGCTTCCTCAGCTATGGCTACACCTTC
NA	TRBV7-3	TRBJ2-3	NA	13	CASSLAGSDTQYF	TGTGCCAGCAGCTTAGCGGGGTCAGATACGCAGTATTTT
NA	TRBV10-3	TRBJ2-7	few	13	CAITPGTRYEQYF	TGTGCCATCACTCCCGGGACTCGCTACGAGCAGTACTTC
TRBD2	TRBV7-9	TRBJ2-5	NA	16	CASTGFASGKQETQYF	TGTGCCAGCACCGGGTTTGCTAGCGGAAAACAAGAGACCCAGTACTTC
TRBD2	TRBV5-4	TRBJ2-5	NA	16	CASSFRTSGGQETQYF	TGTGCCAGCAGCTTCAGGACTAGCGGGGGACAAGAGACCCAGTACTTC
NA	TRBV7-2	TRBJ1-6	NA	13	CASSPQGNSPLHF	TGTGCCAGCAGCCCCCAGGGAAATTCACCCCTCCACTTT
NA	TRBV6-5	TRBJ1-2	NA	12	CASTGANYGYTF	TGTGCCAGCACAGGGGCTAACTATGGCTACACCTTC
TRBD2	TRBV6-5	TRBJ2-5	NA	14	CASSYLSGAGAQYF	TGTGCCAGCAGTTACCTGAGCGGGGCTGGGGCCCAGTACTTC
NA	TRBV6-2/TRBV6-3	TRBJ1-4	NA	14	CASSEGFPNEKLFF	TGTGCCAGCAGTGAGGGATTCCCTAATGAAAAACTGTTTTTT
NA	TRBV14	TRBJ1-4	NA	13	CASSLNTGEKLFF	TGTGCCAGCAGCCTTAACACGGGGGAAAAACTGTTTTTT
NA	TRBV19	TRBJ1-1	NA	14	CATRGGAIFTEAFF	TGTGCCACCCGAGGGGGGGCTATTTTCACTGAAGCTTTCTTT
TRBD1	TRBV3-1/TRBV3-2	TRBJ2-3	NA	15	CASSVRQGSTDTQYF	TGTGCCAGCAGCGTACGACAGGGTAGCACAGATACGCAGTATTTT
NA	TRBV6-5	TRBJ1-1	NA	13	CASRLPGGTEAFF	TGTGCCAGCAGATTACCGGGGGGCACTGAAGCTTTCTTT
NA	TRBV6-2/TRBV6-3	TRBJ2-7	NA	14	CASSPRRGFYEQYF	TGTGCCAGCAGCCCGCGACGAGGCTTCTACGAGCAGTACTTC
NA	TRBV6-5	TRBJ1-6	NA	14	CASSYLQGNSPLHF	TGTGCCAGCAGTTACCTGCAGGGAAATTCACCCCTCCACTTT
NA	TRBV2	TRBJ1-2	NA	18	CASSEWPGEGLANYGYTF	TGTGCCAGCAGTGAGTGGCCAGGGGAGGGCTTAGCTAACTATGGCTACACCTTC
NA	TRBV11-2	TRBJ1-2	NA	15	CASSLVDPENYGYTF	TGTGCCAGCAGCTTAGTGGACCCGGAGAACTATGGCTACACCTTC
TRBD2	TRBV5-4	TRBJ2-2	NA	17	CASSLGGLAGHTGELFF	TGTGCCAGCAGCCTGGGGGGACTAGCGGGCCACACCGGGGAGCTGTTTTTT
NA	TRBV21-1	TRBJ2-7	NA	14	CASNDMTSHYEQYF	TGTGCCAGCAACGATATGACCTCTCACTACGAGCAGTACTTC
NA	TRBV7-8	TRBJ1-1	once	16	CASSYVSPSSNTEAFF	TGTGCCAGCAGCTACGTCTCCCCCTCGAGTAACACTGAAGCTTTCTTT
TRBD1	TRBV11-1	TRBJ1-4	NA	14	CASSYDQGAEKLFF	TGTGCCAGCAGCTACGATCAGGGGGCGGAAAAACTGTTTTTT